The 22 T cell receptor beta chains below were found in one sample sequenced in a study of beta chain features in type 1 diabetes. Study-wide results and caveats: People with Type 1 diabetes carried modestly yet significantly shorter TCRB CDR3s in all four CD4+ subsets.

Reverse transcription of all isolated RNA meant that expressed TCRB transcripts were sequenced. The protocol was immunoSEQ multiplex PCR, while the TCRdb copy is restricted to in-frame clones and leaves out a portion. The sample has about 650,000 clones; around 11% are singletons. These receptors have no identified antigens. Sample: naive CD4+ T cells from blood. The receptors were gathered from a young man with type 1 diabetes.

This clone was counted only a few times. This chain joins TRBV27 and TRBJ1-6, with no clear D. The germline gives CDR1 MNHEY, CDR2 SMNVEV (reference sequence). The V end was cut by 1 base, the J end by 7 bases, with 11 bases between. The CDR3 totals 15 residues. CDR3 DNA: TGTGCCAGCAGTTTATATCCGGATCGGAATTCACCCCTCCACTTT. This encodes CASSLYPDRNSPLHF.

The chain is built from TRBV6-5 and TRBJ1-2; D remains unclear. The germline CDR1 and CDR2 sequences are MNHEY and SVGAGI. The CDR3 has 14 amino acids. The ends were cut back, 0 bases at V and 1 base at J, with 6 bases in the middle. CDR3 nucleotide sequence: TGTGCCAGCAGTTACTCGAGATTTAACTATGGCTACACCTTC. This gives the protein CASSYSRFNYGYTF.

A few counts support this clone. The genes are TRBV7-9 and TRBJ2-1; TRBD2 agrees at 8 bases. With 4 bases clipped from V and 12 bases from J, the junction kept 5 bases outside the gene matches. The CDR3 totals 12 residues. CDR1 and CDR2 (germline): SEHNR, FQNEAQ (reference sequence). In nucleotides, the CDR3 is TGTGCCAGCAGCTGGGAAGGGACTAGGCAGTTCTTC. Protein sequence: CASSWEGTRQFF.

This clone was seen a handful of times. This chain links TRBV6-5 with TRBJ2-1; no definite D call. V was cut by 6 bases and J by 5 bases, with 11 bases left in between. Germline V gives CDR1 MNHEY, CDR2 SVGAGI. This CDR3 is built from 13 residues. The CDR3 coding sequence is TGTGCCAGCAGACCACGGCAGAACAATGAGCAGTTCTTC. Translated: CASRPRQNNEQFF.

This clone has just a few counts. The gene calls are TRBV30 and TRBJ1-2; perhaps TRBD1 as D (5 bases). CDR1 is GTSNPN and CDR2 is SVGIG in the germline V gene (reference sequence). V was pared by 6 bases and J by 2 bases, with 22 bases between. This CDR3 region has 16 residues. The CDR3 reads CACTRPGTLINYGYTF. In nucleotides, the CDR3 is TGTGCCTGCACCCGACCCGGGACCCTAATAAACTATGGCTACACCTTC.

CDR3 region: CASSYAQRRGNSPLHF. For the CDR3, the DNA is TGTGCCAGCAGTTACGCCCAAAGAAGAGGGAATTCACCCCTCCACTTT. The J gene is TRBJ1-6, the V gene TRBV6-5; D not resolved. This CDR3 region has 16 residues. Per germline, CDR1 MNHEY and CDR2 SVGAGI. Trimming removed 2 bases at V and 7 bases at J, with 15 bases between.

With regard to this clone: Other DNA sequences in this specimen translate into the identical CDR3. This sequence joins TRBV18 and TRBJ2-7; D call uncertain. The CDR3 runs to 14 residues. V lost 2 bases and J lost 0, with 8 bases in between. The germline V gene encodes CDR1 KGHSH and CDR2 LQKENI. The CDR3 DNA follows: TGTGCCAGCTCACCAGGGCAGGACTCCTACGAGCAGTACTTC. Translation: CASSPGQDSYEQYF. The entire variable domain, with the rest obtained from reference TRBV18 and TRBJ2-7, is as follows: NAGVMQNPRHLVRRRGQEARLRCSPMKGHSHVYWYRQLPEEGLKFMVYLQKENIIDESGMPKERFSAEFPKEGPSILRIQQVVRGDSAAYFCASSPGQDSYEQYFGPGTRLTVT.

This clone came up a few times. This sample also contains other DNA sequences that code for the same CDR3. V gene TRBV18 combines with J gene TRBJ1-5; no clear D gene. Trimming cost V 2 bases and J 0 bases, with 5 bases left between them. The CDR3 totals 14 residues. Per the germline V gene, CDR1 is KGHSH and CDR2 is LQKENI. The CDR3 sequence is CASSPGDSNQPQHF. The CDR3 nucleotides are TGTGCCAGCTCACCAGGGGATAGCAATCAGCCCCAGCATTTT.

This clone showed up just a few times. The rearrangement joins TRBV18 to TRBJ1-1; D remains ambiguous. This CDR3 region has 15 residues. CDR1 is KGHSH and CDR2 is LQKENI in the germline V gene. Deletions cut 2 bases from V and 1 base from J, with 11 bases between. CDR3 loop: CASSPTRVENTEAFF. In DNA form, the CDR3 reads TGTGCCAGCTCACCAACGCGGGTTGAGAACACTGAAGCTTTCTTT. Supplemented by reference TRBV18 and TRBJ1-1, the full variable domain reads NAGVMQNPRHLVRRRGQEARLRCSPMKGHSHVYWYRQLPEEGLKFMVYLQKENIIDESGMPKERFSAEFPKEGPSILRIQQVVRGDSAAYFCASSPTRVENTEAFFGQGTRLTVV.

The CDR3 loop reads CASSRRTDYNEKLFF. The CDR3 coding sequence is TGTGCCAGCAGCCGGAGGACGGACTATAATGAAAAACTGTTTTTT. This chain links TRBV13 with TRBJ1-4; no clear D gene. V was shortened by 5 bases and J by 4 bases, with 14 bases between the two germline ends. The CDR3 is 15 residues long. Germline lookup yields CDR1 PRHDT and CDR2 FYEKMQ (reference sequence).

This chain joins TRBV11-2 and TRBJ2-7, with D perhaps TRBD2 (7 bases). This CDR3 contains 15 residues. Trimming took 2 bases from V and 1 from J, leaving 12 bases between them. Germline-derived CDR1 and CDR2 are SGHAT and FQNNGV. This chain's CDR3 is CASSLTGGRSYEQYF. CDR3 in DNA: TGTGCCAGCAGCTTAACGGGGGGCAGGTCCTACGAGCAGTACTTC.

This rearrangement joins TRBV4-3 to TRBJ1-1; no clear D. Germline CDR1 and CDR2: LGHNA and YSLEER. The ends were cut back, 2 bases at V and 5 bases at J, with 12 bases in the middle. The CDR3 spans 14 residues. The CDR3 loop reads CASSQSAVTTEAFF. The CDR3 bases are TGCGCCAGCAGCCAATCGGCGGTAACTACTGAAGCTTTCTTT.

The CDR3 sequence: CASRKIGTSGGVDTQYF. The CDR3 bases are TGTGCCAGCAGGAAGATTGGGACTAGCGGGGGAGTAGATACGCAGTATTTT. The chain combines TRBV9 with TRBJ2-3; 14 bases line up with TRBD2. The length of the CDR3 is 17 residues. Losses at the gene ends were 5 bases for V and 5 bases for J; bases not matched to a gene: 10. Germline CDR1 SGDLS, CDR2 YYNGEE.

The chain combines TRBV10-3 with TRBJ2-5; a possible D gene is TRBD1 (5 bases). The V end was cut by 0 bases, the J end by 2 bases, with 10 bases between. The CDR3 is made up of 15 amino acids. CDR1 and CDR2 (germline): ENHRY, SYGVKD. CDR3 bases: TGTGCCATCAGTGAGTCGAATGGGGCTCAAGAGACCCAGTACTTC. Residues: CAISESNGAQETQYF.

This clone showed up just a few times. This chain connects TRBV7-2 to TRBJ1-1; tentative D call: TRBD1 (6 bases). This CDR3 is 14 amino acids long. Trimming shortened V by 1 base and J by 5 bases, and 11 bases separated the two germline ends. The germline V gene encodes CDR1 SGHTA and CDR2 FQGNSA. CDR3 sequence: CASSLEGGQTEAFF. The CDR3 DNA is TGTGCCAGCAGCTTAGAAGGGGGTCAGACTGAAGCTTTCTTT.

The sample holds a few counts of this clone. The chain links TRBV6-5 to TRBJ1-6; D not certain. Per the germline V gene, CDR1 is MNHEY and CDR2 is SVGAGI. The CDR3 runs 11 residues. Trimming removed 4 bases from V and 7 bases from J, with 2 bases in between. The CDR3 region is CASSSNSPLHF. CDR3 in DNA: TGTGCCAGCAGTTCCAATTCACCCCTCCACTTT.

This clone has just a few counts. The V gene is TRBV7-9, the J gene TRBJ1-2, with no clear D. Trimming stripped 5 bases from V and 5 bases from J, with 12 bases between. This CDR3 region has 13 residues. The V gene's germline CDR1 is SEHNR and CDR2 FQNEAQ (reference sequence). CDR3 in amino acids: CASSPWAGYGYTF. The CDR3 coding sequence is TGTGCCAGCAGCCCTTGGGCTGGGTATGGCTACACCTTC.

This clone was detected only once. The V and J genes are TRBV2 and TRBJ1-3, with D tentatively TRBD1 (5 bases). Trimming took 6 bases from V and 4 from J, leaving 13 bases between them. CDR1 and CDR2 (germline): SNHLY, FYNNEI. This CDR3 is built from 14 residues. CDR3 nucleotides: TGTGCCAGCAGGCTGGACATCGGGGGAAACACCATATATTTT. Translation: CASRLDIGGNTIYF.

This sequence joins TRBV19 and TRBJ1-2; no definite D call. The germline V gene has CDR1 LNHDA and CDR2 SQIVND (reference sequence). V lost 9 bases and J 2 bases, leaving 13 bases between the germline ends. The CDR3 length is 13 residues. CDR3 coding DNA: TGTGCCAGCACAGTCGTCCCAAACTATGGCTACACCTTC. Protein: CASTVVPNYGYTF.

V is TRBV7-8 and J is TRBJ2-7; no clear D gene. V was trimmed by 1 base and J by 3 bases, leaving 7 bases between them. The CDR3 has 13 residues. CDR1 and CDR2 from the germline V gene are SGHVS and FQNEAQ. The CDR3 coding sequence is TGTGCCAGCAGCTTAGTTGAGGTCTACGAGCAGTACTTC. Amino acid sequence: CASSLVEVYEQYF.

The chain joins TRBV5-6 to TRBJ2-1; D gene uncertain. Looked up from germline, CDR1 is SGHDT and CDR2 is YYEEEE. This CDR3 has 13 amino acids. V lost 1 base to trimming and J lost 7 bases, with 9 bases between them. The DNA for the CDR3 is TGTGCCAGCAGCTTGTATCTCAGGAATGAGCAGTTCTTC. This codes for CASSLYLRNEQFF.

This clone appeared a few times. The rearrangement joins TRBV14 to TRBJ2-7; D unresolved. Trimming removed 4 bases at V and 6 bases at J, with 16 bases between. Germline CDR1 reads SGHDN; CDR2 reads FVKESK. This CDR3 has 14 amino acids. The CDR3 is CASSPPPPGREQYF. As DNA, the CDR3 is TGTGCCAGCAGCCCTCCTCCGCCCGGGCGCGAGCAGTACTTC.